This is a list of T cell receptor beta chains from one sample in a study of blood T cell repertoires in COVID-19. The data were produced by immunoSEQ multiplex PCR, yet TCRdb's version contains in-frame clones alone and is incomplete. The data show about 200,000 clones, around 80% seen once. Source material: peripheral blood. The receptor source for this set is a human donor with acute or convalescent COVID-19. The donor label of this sample is uncertain. The CDR3 runs from the conserved cysteine through the conserved F or W. A D gene is named only where the DNA matches it firmly. The size of a clone is reported for some rows only, either as once, few or many, or as a class for expanded clones.

D	size	V	J	DNA	CDR3
.	.	TRBV6-5	TRBJ2-1	TGTGCCAGCAGGGCTAGCCCCCACATCCAGTTCTTC	CASRASPHIQFF
TRBD1	.	TRBV7-9	TRBJ1-2	TGTGCCAGCAGCCTCGGGACAGGGGTCTATGGCTACACCTTC	CASSLGTGVYGYTF
TRBD2	.	TRBV7-6	TRBJ2-2	TGTGCCAGCAGCTCCTCCGGACTAGCGAGCGGGGAGCTGTTTTTT	CASSSSGLASGELFF
.	.	TRBV6-5	TRBJ1-5	TGTGCCAGCAGTCCCGCAGGCCCTCGGGGTCAGCCCCAGCATTTT	CASSPAGPRGQPQHF
TRBD2	.	TRBV28	TRBJ2-1	TGTGCCAGCAGTGGTGACGGGGGGAACAATGAGCAGTTCTTC	CASSGDGGNNEQFF
.	.	TRBV11-3	TRBJ2-1	TGTGCCAGCAGCTTAGGGCAGGTTGGCGAGCAGTTCTTC	CASSLGQVGEQFF
.	.	TRBV15	TRBJ1-3	TGTGCCACCAGCAGACAGACAGGAAGCTCTGGAAACACCATATATTTT	CATSRQTGSSGNTIYF
TRBD1	.	TRBV11-2	TRBJ1-4	TGTGCCAGCAGCCAAACGACAGGGGGCGGTGAAAAACTGTTTTTT	CASSQTTGGGEKLFF
TRBD2	.	TRBV19	TRBJ2-2	TGTGCCAGTACGGGGACTAGCGGGAGGGTTAACACCGGGGAGCTGTTTTTT	CASTGTSGRVNTGELFF
.	.	TRBV7-9	TRBJ1-3	TGTGCCAGCAGGACTGACCCTAGGGGAAACACCATATATTTT	CASRTDPRGNTIYF
TRBD1	.	TRBV5-1	TRBJ1-1	TGCGCCAGCAGCAGTGGACAGGGGGTCACTGAAGCTTTCTTT	CASSSGQGVTEAFF
.	.	TRBV10-3	TRBJ2-7	TGTGCCATCAGCGGGAGCTACGAGCAGTACTTC	CAISGSYEQYF
TRBD1	.	TRBV19	TRBJ1-5	TGTGCCAGCATCGACAGGGGGCATCTGAATCAGCCCCAGCATTTT	CASIDRGHLNQPQHF
.	few	TRBV6-1	TRBJ1-5	TGTGCCAGCAGTGAAGAAAAGACGAGAACAGGTCACCAGCATTTT	CASSEEKTRTGHQHF
.	.	TRBV13	TRBJ2-4	TGTGCCAGCAGCCAGGCGAGAAACATTCAGTACTTC	CASSQARNIQYF
.	.	TRBV5-1	TRBJ1-6	TGCGCCAGCAGCTTGGCGTTTAATTCACCCCTCCACTTT	CASSLAFNSPLHF
.	.	TRBV7-8	TRBJ1-5	TGTGCCAGCAGCCTACAGGGAGGCAATCAGCCCCAGCATTTT	CASSLQGGNQPQHF
.	.	TRBV6-5	TRBJ1-1	TGTGCCAGCAGTTACATTCCAACAGTGAACACTGAAGCTTTCTTT	CASSYIPTVNTEAFF
.	.	TRBV19	TRBJ1-2	TGTGCCAGTAGTATGAACAAAGATTATGGCTACACCTTC	CASSMNKDYGYTF
TRBD1	.	TRBV6-5	TRBJ1-1	TGTGCCAGCATCGGAAACAGGGGAGGGAACACTGAAGCTTTCTTT	CASIGNRGGNTEAFF
TRBD2	.	TRBV5-1	TRBJ2-1	TGCGCCAGCAGCTTGGGCAGGCGGGAGGTTCCCTTTATGGATGAGCAGTTCTTC	CASSLGRREVPFMDEQFF
TRBD1	.	TRBV18	TRBJ1-2	TGTGCCAGCTCACCTTTCGGGACAGGGGTCTATGGCTACACCTTC	CASSPFGTGVYGYTF
.	.	TRBV28	TRBJ1-1	TGTGCCAGCAGTTCGGACAGTTTGAACACTGAAGCTTTCTTT	CASSSDSLNTEAFF
TRBD1	.	TRBV5-4	TRBJ2-3	TGTGCCAGCAGCTTCTGGACAGGGTCCACAGATACGCAGTATTTT	CASSFWTGSTDTQYF
.	few	TRBV7-9	TRBJ1-1	TGTGCCAGCAGCTTGGGGGCACTGGGCACTGAAGCTTTCTTT	CASSLGALGTEAFF
TRBD1	.	TRBV28	TRBJ2-7	TGTGCCAGCCGGGACAGGGTATACGAGCAGTACTTC	CASRDRVYEQYF
.	.	TRBV7-9	TRBJ1-1	TGTGCCAGCAGCCCACGACAGGCCCGGAACACTGAAGCTTTCTTT	CASSPRQARNTEAFF
.	.	TRBV6-5	TRBJ1-4	TGTGCCAGCAGTCTCGACACCTCTAATGAAAAACTGTTTTTT	CASSLDTSNEKLFF
.	.	TRBV20-1	TRBJ2-5	TGCGCACAGGGTCTGGCAGAGACCCAGTACTTC	CAQGLAETQYF
TRBD1	.	TRBV5-1	TRBJ2-3	TGCGCCAGCAGCCGGGGAGACAGGGGCACAGATACGCAGTATTTT	CASSRGDRGTDTQYF
TRBD1	.	TRBV27	TRBJ1-1	TGTGCCAGCAGCTTAAACTCGGGGGGACAGGGCAGCTTT	CASSLNSGGQGSF
TRBD1	.	TRBV5-8	TRBJ1-1	TGTGCCAGCAGCTCCCGACAGGGGAACGGGGGCCTCGCTTTCTTT	CASSSRQGNGGLAFF
.	.	TRBV6-6	TRBJ1-1	TGTGCCAGCAGTACCCCAGAGAACACTGAAGCTTTCTTT	CASSTPENTEAFF
.	.	TRBV11-2	TRBJ1-1	TGTGCCAGCAGCTTAGGAGTACAGACGAACACTGAAGCTTTCTTT	CASSLGVQTNTEAFF
TRBD1	few	TRBV18	TRBJ1-3	TGTGCCAGCTCACCACCTGGAACAGGGGCCCCTTCGCGAGCCACCATATATTTT	CASSPPGTGAPSRATIYF
TRBD2	.	TRBV19	TRBJ2-7	TGTGCCAGTAGTCCGCCCGCCGGGACTAGCGGAATCTACGAGCAGTACTTC	CASSPPAGTSGIYEQYF
.	.	TRBV28	TRBJ1-5	TGTGCCAGCAGTCCTCCCGGGCCCCAGCATTTT	CASSPPGPQHF